This entry is about one TCR beta chain. Its target is unknown. The entry originates in a study of cytomegalovirus exposure and HLA in healthy donors. Overall study findings and caveats: Most TCR sequences were uncommon, yet certain public TCRs appeared in many donors. A later analysis by the authors found several of the most significant clusters apparently linked to common viral pathogens. As was reported, the HLA-A and HLA-B alleles of most subjects were accurately predicted from TCR beta sequences. The authors later linked a missense DCLRE1C variant to TCR beta V- and J-gene trimming.

The V and J ends lost 4 bases and 6 bases, in that order; junction bases with no gene match: 7. The germline V gene encodes CDR1 SGDLS and CDR2 YYNGEE. CDR3 length equals 16 residues. 13 Jbeta primers and 60 Vbeta primers were used for the PCR. Libraries were prepared by immunoSEQ multiplex PCR; TCRdb keeps only in-frame clonotypes and omits some of them. The sample includes over 200,000 clones, around four fifths of them seen just once. Sequencing used PBMCs. V is TRBV9 and J is TRBJ2-1; 13 nucleotides line up with TRBD2. The TCR was taken from a woman aged 55-70 years in good health and CMV-seropositive. The CDR3 DNA reads as TGTGCCAGCAGCCCTTCCGGGACTAGCGGGGTCAATGAGCAGTTCTTC. Translation gives CASSPSGTSGVNEQFF.